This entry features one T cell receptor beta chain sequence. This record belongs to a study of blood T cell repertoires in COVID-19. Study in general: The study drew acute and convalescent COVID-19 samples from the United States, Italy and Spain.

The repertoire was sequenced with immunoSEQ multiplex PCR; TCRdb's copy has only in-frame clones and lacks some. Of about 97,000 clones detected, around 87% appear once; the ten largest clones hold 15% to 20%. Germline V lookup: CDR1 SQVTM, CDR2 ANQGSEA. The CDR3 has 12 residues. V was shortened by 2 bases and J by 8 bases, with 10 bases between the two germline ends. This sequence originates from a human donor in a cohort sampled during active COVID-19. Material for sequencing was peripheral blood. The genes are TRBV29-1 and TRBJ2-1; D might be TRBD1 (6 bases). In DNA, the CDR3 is TGCAGCGTTGAAACAGGGTTTGATGAGCAGTTCTTC. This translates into CSVETGFDEQFF.